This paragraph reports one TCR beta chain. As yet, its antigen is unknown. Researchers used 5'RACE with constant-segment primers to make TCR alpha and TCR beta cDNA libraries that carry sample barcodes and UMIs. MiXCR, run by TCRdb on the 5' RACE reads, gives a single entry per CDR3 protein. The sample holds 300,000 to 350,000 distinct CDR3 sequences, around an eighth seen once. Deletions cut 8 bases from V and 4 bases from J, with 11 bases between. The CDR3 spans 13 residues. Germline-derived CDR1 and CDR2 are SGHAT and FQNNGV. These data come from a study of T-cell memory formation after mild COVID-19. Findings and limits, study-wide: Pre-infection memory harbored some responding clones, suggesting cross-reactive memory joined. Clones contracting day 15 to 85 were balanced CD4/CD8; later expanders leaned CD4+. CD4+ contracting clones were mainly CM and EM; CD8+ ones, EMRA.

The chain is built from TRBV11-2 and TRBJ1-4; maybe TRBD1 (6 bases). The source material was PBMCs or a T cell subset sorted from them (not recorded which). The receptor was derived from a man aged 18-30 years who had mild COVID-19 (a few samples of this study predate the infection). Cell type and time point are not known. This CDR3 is CASADSFNEKLFF. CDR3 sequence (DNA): TGTGCCAGCGCGGACAGCTTTAATGAAAAACTGTTTTTT.